One sample yielded the 11 T cell receptor beta chains listed below, sequenced in a study of tumor-infiltrating lymphocytes in oesophageal squamous cell carcinoma. Using its own MiXCR run on the PCR reads, TCRdb lists one record per CDR3 protein. The sample includes 20,000 to 25,000 distinct CDR3 sequences, approximately 35% of them seen just once. The material sequenced was esophageal tumor tissue. Receptors originate from a female donor with esophageal squamous cell carcinoma.

The chain joins TRBV7-2 to TRBJ2-4; TRBD1 or TRBD2 may be the D gene (5 bases each). Near its end, the DNA agrees better with TRBJ2-7, so the J call may be wrong. This CDR3 has 14 amino acids. CDR1 and CDR2 (germline): SGHTA, FQGNSA. CDR3 bases: TGTGCCAGCAGCACGGGACCCCGCTCCTACGAGCAGTACTTC. Its protein is CASSTGPRSYEQYF.

This clonotype was picked up a small number of times. The chain employs TRBV7-8 and TRBJ1-3; 8 nucleotides line up with TRBD1. The CDR3 runs 15 residues. Per the germline V gene, CDR1 is SGHVS and CDR2 is FQNEAQ. The V and J ends lost 2 bases and 4 bases, in that order; junction bases with no gene match: 4. CDR3 nucleotides: TGTGCCAGCAGCTTAAACAGGGACAGGGGAAACACCATATATTTT. It is translated as CASSLNRDRGNTIYF.

At least ten counts were recorded for this clonotype. The V and J genes are TRBV2 and TRBJ2-7; 10 nucleotides line up with TRBD1. The CDR3 length is 15 residues. From germline, CDR1 is SNHLY and CDR2 FYNNEI. Losses at the gene ends were 4 bases for V and 9 bases for J; bases not matched to a gene: 12. The CDR3 sequence: CASSARDRGLAVQYF. The CDR3 region has the DNA TGTGCCAGCAGTGCCCGGGACAGGGGCCTAGCAGTGCAGTACTTC.

Only a few counts were recorded for this clonotype. The rearrangement uses TRBV28 and TRBJ1-1; D possibly corresponds to TRBD1 (5 bases). Germline-derived CDR1 and CDR2 are MDHEN and SYDVKM. The CDR3 has 14 residues. The V end lost 6 bases, the J end lost 4 bases, and 15 bases lay between the germline ends. In DNA form, the CDR3 reads TGTGCCAGCAGCCGCTCGGGGGTAGGCACTGAAGCTTTCTTT. This translates into CASSRSGVGTEAFF.

The V and J genes are TRBV5-3 and TRBJ2-4; weak D call: TRBD1 (5 bases). The DNA end is a closer match to TRBJ2-1, so the J assignment may be wrong. TRBV5-3 is filed as an ORF, its function uncertain. The CDR3 spans 13 residues. The CDR3 coding sequence is TGTGCCAGCAGAAGGCAGGGTTCCGATGAGCAGTTCTTC. Residues: CASRRQGSDEQFF.

As for this clonotype: The conserved final phenylalanine or tryptophan is absent from the CDR3, which likely points to a read error. The DNA is left out, because the CDR3 cannot be placed on it with certainty; the CDR3 is given as TCRdb lists it. The J gene is TRBJ2-7, the V gene TRBV7-2; the table's TRBD1 call for D was not verified on the DNA. Germline values: CDR1 SGHTA, CDR2 FQGNSA. Counting both end residues, the CDR3 totals 16 amino acids. CDR3 loop: CASSLGALNSPLHFGN.

On this clonotype: This may stem from a read error, because a much larger clone lies one nucleotide away. The rearrangement joins TRBV6-1 to TRBJ2-5; the D gene is possibly TRBD2 (6 bases). The J call may be faulty, since TRBJ2-1 better matches the DNA end. Germline V gene data show CDR1 as MNHNS and CDR2 as SASEGT. The CDR3 runs to 15 residues. This CDR3 reads CASSYLGLAQETQFF. The CDR3 DNA reads TGTGCCAGCAGTTACCTTGGGCTAGCGCAAGAGACCCAGTTCTTC.

As for this clonotype: A much larger clone lies a single base off, so this may be a read error. V gene TRBV5-1 combines with J gene TRBJ2-6, with TRBD1 identical over 10 bases. The J call may be incorrect, as the DNA end agrees better with TRBJ2-7. The germline V gene encodes CDR1 SGHRS and CDR2 YFSETQ. The CDR3 has 15 amino acids. The CDR3 reads CDSSTNPGQGREQYF. The CDR3 DNA reads TGCGACAGCAGCACAAATCCGGGACAGGGGCGAGAGCAGTACTTC.

In its sample, this clonotype was seen many times. This chain links TRBV19 with TRBJ2-3, with TRBD2 identical over 9 bases. There are 14 residues in the CDR3. Germline assignment: CDR1 LNHDA and CDR2 SQIVND (reference sequence). The J segment lost 6 bases and the V segment lost 7 bases, leaving 8 bases of the junction unmatched. The CDR3 bases are TGTGCCAGTAATGGGCGGGAGGGCCAGGATACGCAGTATTTT. The encoded protein is CASNGREGQDTQYF.

By sample share, this clonotype is medium-sized. This chain uses TRBV7-2 with TRBJ2-4, with D possibly being TRBD1 or TRBD2 (5 bases each). CDR3 length: 16 residues. Looked up from germline, CDR1 is SGHTA and CDR2 is FQGNSA. V lost 3 bases to trimming and J lost 1 base, with 13 bases between them. The chain's CDR3 is CASSFGGPGAKNIQYF. The CDR3 nucleotides are TGTGCCAGCAGCTTTGGGGGACCTGGTGCCAAAAACATTCAGTACTTC.

This clonotype was counted many times. This chain connects TRBV4-2 to TRBJ2-4, with 9 bases lining up with TRBD1. CDR1 and CDR2 (germline): LGHNA, YNFKEQ. The length of the CDR3 is 15 residues. With V trimmed by 2 bases and J by 4 bases, 3 bases remained unmatched. This CDR3 reads CASSQLDRGKNIQYF. The CDR3 DNA reads TGTGCCAGCAGCCAACTGGACAGGGGAAAAAACATTCAGTACTTC.